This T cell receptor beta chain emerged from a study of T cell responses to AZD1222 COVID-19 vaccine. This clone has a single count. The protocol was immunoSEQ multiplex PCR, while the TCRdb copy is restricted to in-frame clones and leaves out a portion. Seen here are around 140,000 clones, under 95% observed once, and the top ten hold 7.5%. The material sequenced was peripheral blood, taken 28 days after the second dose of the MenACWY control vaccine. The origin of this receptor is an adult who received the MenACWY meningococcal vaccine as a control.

CDR3 nucleotide sequence: TGTGCCAGCAGTTACTCACGGGCTAGCACAGATACGCAGTATTTT. As protein: CASSYSRASTDTQYF. The chain has TRBV6-5 and TRBJ2-3; D unresolved. CDR1 is MNHEY and CDR2 is SVGAGI in the germline V gene. The CDR3 totals 15 residues. V was cut by 0 bases and J by 0 bases, with 7 bases left in between.